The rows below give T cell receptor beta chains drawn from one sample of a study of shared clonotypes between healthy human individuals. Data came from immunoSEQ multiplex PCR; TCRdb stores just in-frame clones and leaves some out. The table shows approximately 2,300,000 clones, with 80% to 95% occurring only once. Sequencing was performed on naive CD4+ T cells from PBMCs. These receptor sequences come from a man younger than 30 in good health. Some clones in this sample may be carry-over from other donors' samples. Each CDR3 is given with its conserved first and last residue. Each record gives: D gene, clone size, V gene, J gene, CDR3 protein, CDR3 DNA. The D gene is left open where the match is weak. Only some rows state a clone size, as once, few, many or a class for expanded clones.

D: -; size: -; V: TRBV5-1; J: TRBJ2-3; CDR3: CASSVPRGTTDTQYF; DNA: TGCGCCAGCAGCGTTCCCCGCGGCACCACAGATACGCAGTATTTT
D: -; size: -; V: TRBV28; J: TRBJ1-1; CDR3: CASSAPGAGTEAFF; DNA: TGTGCCAGCAGTGCCCCGGGCGCGGGCACTGAAGCTTTCTTT
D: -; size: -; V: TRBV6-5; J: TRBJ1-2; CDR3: CASSQWRQGNYGYTF; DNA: TGTGCCAGCAGCCAATGGAGGCAGGGCAACTATGGCTACACCTTC
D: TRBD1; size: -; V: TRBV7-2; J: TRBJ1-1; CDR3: CASSWGTDAEAFF; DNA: TGTGCCAGCAGCTGGGGGACAGATGCTGAAGCTTTCTTT
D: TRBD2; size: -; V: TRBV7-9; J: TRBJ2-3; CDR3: CASSPGLAGGLGTDTQYF; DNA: TGTGCCAGCAGCCCCGGACTAGCGGGAGGCCTGGGGACAGATACGCAGTATTTT
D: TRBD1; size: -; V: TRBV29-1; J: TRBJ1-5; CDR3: CSIQGAWDQPQHF; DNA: TGCAGCATTCAGGGGGCTTGGGATCAGCCCCAGCATTTT
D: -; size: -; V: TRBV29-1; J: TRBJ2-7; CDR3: CSVGTDRTKSYEQYF; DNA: TGCAGCGTGGGAACGGACAGAACAAAATCCTACGAGCAGTACTTC
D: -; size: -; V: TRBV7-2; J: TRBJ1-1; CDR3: CASRSLAGEAFF; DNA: TGTGCCAGCCGCTCACTGGCGGGGGAAGCTTTCTTT
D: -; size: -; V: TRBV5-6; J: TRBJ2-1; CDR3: CASSLPASRGVEQFF; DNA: TGTGCCAGCAGTCTTCCGGCCTCCCGCGGTGTGGAGCAGTTCTTC
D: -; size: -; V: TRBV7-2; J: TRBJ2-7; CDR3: CASSFTFSYEQYF; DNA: TGTGCCAGCAGCTTTACTTTCTCCTACGAGCAGTACTTC
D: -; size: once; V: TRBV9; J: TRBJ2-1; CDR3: CASSVGESSYNEQFF; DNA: TGTGCCAGCAGCGTGGGAGAAAGCTCCTACAATGAGCAGTTCTTC
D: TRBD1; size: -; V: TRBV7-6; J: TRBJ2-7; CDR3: CASSLDRGGSYEQYF; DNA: TGTGCCAGCAGCCTAGACAGGGGGGGTTCCTACGAGCAGTACTTC
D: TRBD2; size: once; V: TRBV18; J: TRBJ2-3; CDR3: CASSPQLALSTDTQYF; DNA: TGTGCCAGCTCACCGCAACTAGCGTTAAGCACAGATACGCAGTATTTT
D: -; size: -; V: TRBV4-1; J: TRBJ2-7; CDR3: CASSHFRDTPSRYF; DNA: TGCGCCAGCAGCCATTTCCGGGACACCCCGTCCAGGTACTTC
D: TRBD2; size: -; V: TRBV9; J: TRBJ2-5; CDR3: CASSVGGSGSGETQYF; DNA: TGTGCCAGCAGCGTAGGTGGTAGCGGGAGTGGAGAGACCCAGTACTTC
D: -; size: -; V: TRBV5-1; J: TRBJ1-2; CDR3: CASSLGVSDGYTF; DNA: TGCGCCAGCAGCTTGGGAGTCAGTGATGGCTACACCTTC
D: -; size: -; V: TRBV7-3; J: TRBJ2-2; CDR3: CASSLSRELNTGELFF; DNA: TGTGCCAGCAGCTTATCCAGGGAACTGAACACCGGGGAGCTGTTTTTT
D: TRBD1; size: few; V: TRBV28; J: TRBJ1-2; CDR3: CASRYERTGRGYTF; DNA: TGTGCCAGCAGATACGAAAGGACAGGTCGGGGCTACACCTTC
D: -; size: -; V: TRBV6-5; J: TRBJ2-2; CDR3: CASRGNVNTGELFF; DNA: TGTGCCAGCAGGGGCAACGTAAACACCGGGGAGCTGTTTTTT
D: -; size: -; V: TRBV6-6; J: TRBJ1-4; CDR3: CASSYFPETNEKLFF; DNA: TGTGCCAGCAGTTACTTCCCAGAAACGAATGAAAAACTGTTTTTT
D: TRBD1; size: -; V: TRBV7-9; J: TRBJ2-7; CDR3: CASSLEGGGYEQYF; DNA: TGTGCCAGCAGCTTAGAAGGGGGCGGATACGAGCAGTACTTC
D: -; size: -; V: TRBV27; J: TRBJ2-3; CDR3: CATDKRRDTQYF; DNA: TGTGCCACCGACAAGAGAAGAGATACGCAGTATTTT
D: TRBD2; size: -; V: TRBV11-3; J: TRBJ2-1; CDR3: CASSSGSGGIRNEQFF; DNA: TGTGCCAGCAGCTCAGGCTCGGGGGGGATCCGGAATGAGCAGTTCTTC
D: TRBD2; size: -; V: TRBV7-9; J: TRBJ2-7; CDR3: CASSPIGTSGSYEQYF; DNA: TGTGCCAGCAGCCCAATCGGGACTAGCGGATCCTACGAGCAGTACTTC
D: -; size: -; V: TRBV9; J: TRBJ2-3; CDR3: CASSPRQGLRPDTQYF; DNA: TGTGCCAGCAGCCCCCGTCAGGGACTGCGCCCCGATACGCAGTATTTT
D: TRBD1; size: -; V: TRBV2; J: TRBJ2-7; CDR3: CASSLGTGAYEQYF; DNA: TGTGCCAGCAGTCTCGGGACAGGGGCCTACGAGCAGTACTTC
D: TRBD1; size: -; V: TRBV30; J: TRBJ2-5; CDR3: CAWSGDSLRTQETQYF; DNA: TGTGCCTGGAGTGGGGACAGCTTAAGGACGCAAGAGACCCAGTACTTC
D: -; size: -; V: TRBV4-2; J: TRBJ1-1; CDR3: CASSQVETRVSEAFF; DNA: TGTGCCAGCAGCCAAGTTGAGACAAGAGTGAGTGAAGCTTTCTTT
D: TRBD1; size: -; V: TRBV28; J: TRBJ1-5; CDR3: CASNPRFTGQGFTRPSQPQHF; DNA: TGTGCCAGCAACCCCCGTTTCACGGGACAGGGATTCACCCGTCCTAGTCAGCCCCAGCATTTT
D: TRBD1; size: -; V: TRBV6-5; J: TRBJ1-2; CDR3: CASSPRDRVKGYTF; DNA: TGTGCCAGCAGTCCTCGGGACAGGGTTAAAGGCTACACCTTC
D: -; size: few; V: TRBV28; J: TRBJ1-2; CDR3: CASSLSNYGYTF; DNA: TGTGCCAGCAGTCTCTCTAACTATGGCTACACCTTC
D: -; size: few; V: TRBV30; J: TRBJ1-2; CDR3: CAWSRDGYTF; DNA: TGTGCCTGGAGTAGGGATGGCTACACCTTC
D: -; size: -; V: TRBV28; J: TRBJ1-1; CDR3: CASVGGAANTEAFF; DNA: TGTGCCAGCGTGGGGGGGGCGGCTAACACTGAAGCTTTCTTT
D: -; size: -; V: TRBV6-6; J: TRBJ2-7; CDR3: CASRYTGEEQYF; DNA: TGTGCCAGCAGATATACTGGCGAAGAGCAGTACTTC
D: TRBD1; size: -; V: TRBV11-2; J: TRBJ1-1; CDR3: CASRSTGGPEAFF; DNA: TGTGCCAGCAGATCCACAGGGGGCCCTGAAGCTTTCTTT
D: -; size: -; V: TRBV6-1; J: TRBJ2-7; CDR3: CASSRQFAYEQYF; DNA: TGTGCCAGCAGTAGACAGTTCGCCTACGAGCAGTACTTC
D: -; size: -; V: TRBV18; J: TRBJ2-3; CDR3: CASSPPGYGRNGDTQYF; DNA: TGTGCCAGCTCACCACCGGGGTACGGGAGAAATGGTGATACGCAGTATTTT
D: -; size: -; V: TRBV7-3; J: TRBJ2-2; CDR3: CASSLGIGELFF; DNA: TGTGCCAGCAGCTTAGGGATCGGGGAGCTGTTTTTT
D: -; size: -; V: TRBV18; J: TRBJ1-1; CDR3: CASSPQVDLGTEAFF; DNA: TGTGCCAGCTCACCGCAGGTGGATCTCGGTACTGAAGCTTTCTTT
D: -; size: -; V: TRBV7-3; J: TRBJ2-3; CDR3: CASSLTYATDTQYF; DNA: TGTGCCAGCAGCTTAACGTACGCCACAGATACGCAGTATTTT
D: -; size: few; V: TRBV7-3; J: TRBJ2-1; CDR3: CASATRRANEQFF; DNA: TGTGCCAGCGCCACGAGGCGGGCCAATGAGCAGTTCTTC
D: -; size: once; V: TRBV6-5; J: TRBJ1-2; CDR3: CASSKGGYGYTF; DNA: TGTGCCAGCAGTAAAGGGGGTTATGGCTACACCTTC
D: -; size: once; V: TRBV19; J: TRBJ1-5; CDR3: CASSIGGTPNQPQHF; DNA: TGTGCCAGTAGTATAGGCGGGACACCAAATCAGCCCCAGCATTTT
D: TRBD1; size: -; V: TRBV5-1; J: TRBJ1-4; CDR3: CASSPDRGDEKLFF; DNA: TGCGCCAGCAGCCCCGACAGGGGGGACGAAAAACTGTTTTTT
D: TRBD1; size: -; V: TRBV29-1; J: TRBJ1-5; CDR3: CSVAGGGQPQHF; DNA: TGCAGCGTTGCAGGGGGAGGCCAGCCCCAGCATTTT
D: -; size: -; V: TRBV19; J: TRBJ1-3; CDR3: CASSTGLNSGNTIYF; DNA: TGTGCCAGTAGTACCGGACTGAACTCTGGAAACACCATATATTTT
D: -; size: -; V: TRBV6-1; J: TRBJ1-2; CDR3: CASSAGRLLTYGYTF; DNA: TGTGCCAGCAGTGCGGGACGACTCCTCACTTATGGCTACACCTTC
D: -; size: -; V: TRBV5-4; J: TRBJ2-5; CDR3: CASSFFAGRDQETQYF; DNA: TGTGCCAGCAGCTTTTTTGCAGGCAGGGACCAAGAGACCCAGTACTTC
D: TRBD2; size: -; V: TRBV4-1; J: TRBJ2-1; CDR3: CASSQEVREGLVFEQFF; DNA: TGCGCCAGCAGCCAAGAGGTCCGGGAGGGCCTAGTTTTTGAGCAGTTCTTC
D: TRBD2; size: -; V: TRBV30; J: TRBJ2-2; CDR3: CACLGTTNTGELFF; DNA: TGTGCCTGCCTCGGGACTACGAACACCGGGGAGCTGTTTTTT
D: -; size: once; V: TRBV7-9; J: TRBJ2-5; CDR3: CASSLSRTEQETQYF; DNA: TGTGCCAGCAGCTTATCCCGGACAGAGCAAGAGACCCAGTACTTC
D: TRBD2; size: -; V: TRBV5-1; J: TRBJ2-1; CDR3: CASSATYDVAGGRNEQFF; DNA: TGCGCCAGCAGCGCAACCTATGACGTAGCGGGAGGTCGAAATGAGCAGTTCTTC
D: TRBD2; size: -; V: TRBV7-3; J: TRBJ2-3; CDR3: CASSFGGRTDTQYF; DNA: TGTGCCAGCAGCTTCGGCGGGAGAACTGATACGCAGTATTTT
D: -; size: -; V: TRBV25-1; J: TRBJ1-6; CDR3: CASSYTGRQPLHF; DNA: TGTGCCAGCAGTTACACAGGCCGACAACCCCTCCACTTT